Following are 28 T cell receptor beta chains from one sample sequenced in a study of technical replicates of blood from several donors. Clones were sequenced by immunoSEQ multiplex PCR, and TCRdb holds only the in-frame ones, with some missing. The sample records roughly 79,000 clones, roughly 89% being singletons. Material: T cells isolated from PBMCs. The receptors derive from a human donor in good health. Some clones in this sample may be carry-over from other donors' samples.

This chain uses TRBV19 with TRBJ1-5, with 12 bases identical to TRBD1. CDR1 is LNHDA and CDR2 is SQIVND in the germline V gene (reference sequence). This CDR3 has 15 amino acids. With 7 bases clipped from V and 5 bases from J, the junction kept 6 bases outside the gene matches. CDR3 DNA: TGTGCCAGTACCTTAGGGACAGGGGGCTATCAGCCCCAGCATTTT. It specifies CASTLGTGGYQPQHF.

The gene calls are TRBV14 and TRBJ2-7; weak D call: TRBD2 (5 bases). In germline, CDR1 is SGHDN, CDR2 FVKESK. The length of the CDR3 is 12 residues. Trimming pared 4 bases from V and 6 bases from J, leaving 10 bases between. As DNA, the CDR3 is TGTGCCAGCAGCCCGCCTGCGGGCGAGCAGTACTTC. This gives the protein CASSPPAGEQYF.

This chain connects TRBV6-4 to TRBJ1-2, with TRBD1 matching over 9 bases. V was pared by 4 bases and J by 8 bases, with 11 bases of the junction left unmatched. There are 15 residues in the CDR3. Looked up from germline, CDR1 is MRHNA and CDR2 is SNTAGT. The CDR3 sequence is CASSADRGLIDGYTF. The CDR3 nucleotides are TGTGCCAGCAGTGCGGACAGGGGTTTGATCGACGGCTACACCTTC.

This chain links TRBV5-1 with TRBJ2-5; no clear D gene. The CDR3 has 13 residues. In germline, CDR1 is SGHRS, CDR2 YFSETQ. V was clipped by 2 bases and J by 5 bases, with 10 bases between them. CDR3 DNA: TGCGCCAGCAGCTTTACCGGTTTGGAGACCCAGTACTTC. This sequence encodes CASSFTGLETQYF.

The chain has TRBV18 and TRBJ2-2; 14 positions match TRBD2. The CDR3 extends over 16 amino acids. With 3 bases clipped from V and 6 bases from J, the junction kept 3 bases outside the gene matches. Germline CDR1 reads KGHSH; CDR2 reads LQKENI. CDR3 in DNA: TGTGCCAGCTCACCCGGGACTAGCGGGAGAGCCGGGGAGCTGTTTTTT. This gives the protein CASSPGTSGRAGELFF. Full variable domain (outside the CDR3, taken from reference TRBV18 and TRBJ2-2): NAGVMQNPRHLVRRRGQEARLRCSPMKGHSHVYWYRQLPEEGLKFMVYLQKENIIDESGMPKERFSAEFPKEGPSILRIQQVVRGDSAAYFCASSPGTSGRAGELFFGEGSRLTVL.

The CDR3 DNA is TGTGCCAGCAGTTTAATCGCCGCAGCGGGGTATGGCTACACCTTC. It is translated as CASSLIAAAGYGYTF. This sequence joins TRBV28 and TRBJ1-2; D unclear. CDR1 is MDHEN and CDR2 is SYDVKM in the germline V gene. There are 15 residues in the CDR3. Trimming pared 2 bases from V and 5 bases from J, leaving 15 bases between.

CDR3 sequence reads: CASSYSSVGGEAFF. CDR3 DNA sequence: TGTGCCAGCAGTTACTCGAGTGTAGGAGGGGAAGCTTTCTTT. The chain uses TRBV6-5 and TRBJ1-1; D unresolved. This CDR3 has 14 residues. V lost 0 bases, J lost 8 bases, and 13 bases lay in between. Germline CDR1 and CDR2: MNHEY and SVGAGI.

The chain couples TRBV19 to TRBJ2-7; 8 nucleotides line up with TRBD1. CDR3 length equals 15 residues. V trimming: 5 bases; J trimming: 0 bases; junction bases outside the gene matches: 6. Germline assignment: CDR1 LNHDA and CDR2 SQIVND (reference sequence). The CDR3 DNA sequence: TGTGCCAGTAGTCAGGGGGCCACAAACTCCTACGAGCAGTACTTC. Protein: CASSQGATNSYEQYF.

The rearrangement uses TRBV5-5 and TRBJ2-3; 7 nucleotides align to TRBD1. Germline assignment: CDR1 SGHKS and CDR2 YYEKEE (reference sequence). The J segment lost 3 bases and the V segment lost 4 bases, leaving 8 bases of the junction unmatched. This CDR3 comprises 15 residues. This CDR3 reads CASSPTGVVTDTQYF. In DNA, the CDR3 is TGTGCCAGCAGCCCAACAGGGGTAGTGACAGATACGCAGTATTTT.

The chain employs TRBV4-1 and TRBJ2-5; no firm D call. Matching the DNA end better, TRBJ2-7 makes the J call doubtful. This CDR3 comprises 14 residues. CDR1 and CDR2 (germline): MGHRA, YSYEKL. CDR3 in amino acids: CASSQDLSGNEQYF. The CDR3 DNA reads TGCGCCAGCAGCCAAGATCTTTCAGGTAACGAGCAGTACTTC.

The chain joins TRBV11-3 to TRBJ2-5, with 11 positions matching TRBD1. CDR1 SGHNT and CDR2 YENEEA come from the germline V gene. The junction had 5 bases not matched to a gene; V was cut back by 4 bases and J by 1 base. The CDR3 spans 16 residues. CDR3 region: CASSSGDRGVQETQYF. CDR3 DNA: TGTGCCAGCAGCTCCGGGGACAGGGGGGTCCAAGAGACCCAGTACTTC.

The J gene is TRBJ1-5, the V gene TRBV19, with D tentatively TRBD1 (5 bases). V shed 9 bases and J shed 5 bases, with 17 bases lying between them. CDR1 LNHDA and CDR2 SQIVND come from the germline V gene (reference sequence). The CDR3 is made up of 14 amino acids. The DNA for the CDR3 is TGTGCCAGCTCCCGCCAGGGTTCAGATCAGCCCCAGCATTTT. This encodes CASSRQGSDQPQHF.

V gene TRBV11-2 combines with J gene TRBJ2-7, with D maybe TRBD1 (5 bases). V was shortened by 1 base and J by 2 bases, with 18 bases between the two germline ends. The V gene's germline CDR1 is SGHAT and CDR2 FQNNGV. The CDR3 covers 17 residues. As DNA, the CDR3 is TGTGCCAGCAGCTTAGGTCCAACCGAGGACACCGCCTACGAGCAGTACTTC. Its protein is CASSLGPTEDTAYEQYF.

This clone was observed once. The CDR3 nucleotides read TGTGCCTGGACGAACGGGGGGTCGAACACTGAAGCTTTCTTT. It is translated as CAWTNGGSNTEAFF. This chain connects TRBV30 to TRBJ1-1, with a weak D call TRBD1 (5 bases). CDR1 and CDR2 (germline): GTSNPN, SVGIG (reference sequence). The V end lost 4 bases, the J end lost 1 base, and 13 bases lay between the germline ends. This CDR3 region has 14 residues.

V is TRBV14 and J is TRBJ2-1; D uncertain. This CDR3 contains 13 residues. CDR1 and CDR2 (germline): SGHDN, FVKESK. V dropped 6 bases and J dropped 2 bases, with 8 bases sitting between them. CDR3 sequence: CASRGRTYNEQFF. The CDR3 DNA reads TGTGCCAGCAGGGGCCGAACCTACAATGAGCAGTTCTTC.

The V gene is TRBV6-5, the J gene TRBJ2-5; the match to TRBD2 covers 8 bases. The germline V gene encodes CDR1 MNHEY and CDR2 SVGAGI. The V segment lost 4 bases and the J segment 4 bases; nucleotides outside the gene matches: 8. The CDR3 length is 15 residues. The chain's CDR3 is CASSFTSGVGETQYF. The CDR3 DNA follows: TGTGCCAGCAGTTTCACTAGCGGAGTAGGAGAGACCCAGTACTTC.

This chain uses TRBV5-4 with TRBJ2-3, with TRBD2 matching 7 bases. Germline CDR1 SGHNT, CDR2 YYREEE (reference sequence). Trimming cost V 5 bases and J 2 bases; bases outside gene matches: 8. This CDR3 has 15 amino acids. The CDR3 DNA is TGTGCCAGCAGTCGGGGAGGGGCCTCCACAGATACGCAGTATTTT. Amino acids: CASSRGGASTDTQYF.

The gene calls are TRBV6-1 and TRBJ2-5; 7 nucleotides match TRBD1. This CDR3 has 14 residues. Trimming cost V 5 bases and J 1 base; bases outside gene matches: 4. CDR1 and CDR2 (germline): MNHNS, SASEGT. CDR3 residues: CASSRDSTQETQYF. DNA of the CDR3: TGTGCCAGCAGTAGGGACAGCACCCAAGAGACCCAGTACTTC.

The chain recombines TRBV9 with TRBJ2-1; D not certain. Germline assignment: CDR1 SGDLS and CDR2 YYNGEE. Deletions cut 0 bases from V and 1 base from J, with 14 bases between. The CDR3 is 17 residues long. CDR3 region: CASSVGWALNSYNEQFF. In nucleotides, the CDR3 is TGTGCCAGCAGCGTAGGCTGGGCCCTCAATTCCTACAATGAGCAGTTCTTC. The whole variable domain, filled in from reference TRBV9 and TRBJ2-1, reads DSGVTQTPKHLITATGQRVTLRCSPRSGDLSVYWYQQSLDQGLQFLIQYYNGEERAKGNILERFSAQQFPDLHSELNLSSLELGDSALYFCASSVGWALNSYNEQFFGPGTRLTVL.

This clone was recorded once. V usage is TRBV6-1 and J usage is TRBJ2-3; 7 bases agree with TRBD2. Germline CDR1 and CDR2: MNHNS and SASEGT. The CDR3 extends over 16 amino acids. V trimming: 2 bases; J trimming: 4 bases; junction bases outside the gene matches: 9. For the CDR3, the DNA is TGTGCCAGCAGTGAACTCGGCGGGAGTATTTCAGATACGCAGTATTTT. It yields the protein CASSELGGSISDTQYF.

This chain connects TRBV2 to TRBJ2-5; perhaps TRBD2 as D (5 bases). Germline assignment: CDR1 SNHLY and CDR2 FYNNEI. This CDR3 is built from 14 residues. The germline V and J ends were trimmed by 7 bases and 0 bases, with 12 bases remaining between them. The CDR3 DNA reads TGTGCCAGCAAAGACTCGGGGTACCAAGAGACCCAGTACTTC. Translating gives CASKDSGYQETQYF.

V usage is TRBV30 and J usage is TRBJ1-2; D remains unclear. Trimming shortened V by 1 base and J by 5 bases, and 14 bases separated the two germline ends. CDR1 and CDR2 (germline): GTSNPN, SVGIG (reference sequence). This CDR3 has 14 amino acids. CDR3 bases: TGTGCCTGGAGTGATGGGGAGTCAGGATATGGCTACACCTTC. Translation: CAWSDGESGYGYTF.

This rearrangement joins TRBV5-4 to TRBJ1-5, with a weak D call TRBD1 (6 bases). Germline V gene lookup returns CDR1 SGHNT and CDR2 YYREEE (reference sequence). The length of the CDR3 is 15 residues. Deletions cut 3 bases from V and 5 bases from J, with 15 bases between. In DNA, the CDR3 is TGTGCCAGCAGCTCCGGGGGGCGGGAAGATCAGCCCCAGCATTTT. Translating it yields CASSSGGREDQPQHF.

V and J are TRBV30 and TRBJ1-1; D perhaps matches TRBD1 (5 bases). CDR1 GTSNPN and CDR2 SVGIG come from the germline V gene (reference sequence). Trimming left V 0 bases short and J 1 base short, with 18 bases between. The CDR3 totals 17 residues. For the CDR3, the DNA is TGTGCCTGGAGTGTACGATTACCCGGGACTGAGAACACTGAAGCTTTCTTT. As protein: CAWSVRLPGTENTEAFF.

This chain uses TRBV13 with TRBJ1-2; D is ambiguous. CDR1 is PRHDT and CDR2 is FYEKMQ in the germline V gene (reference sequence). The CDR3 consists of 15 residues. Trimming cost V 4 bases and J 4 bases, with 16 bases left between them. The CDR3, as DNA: TGTGCCAGCAGCTCGCATACTACAAGCCTCTATGGCTACACCTTC. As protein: CASSSHTTSLYGYTF.

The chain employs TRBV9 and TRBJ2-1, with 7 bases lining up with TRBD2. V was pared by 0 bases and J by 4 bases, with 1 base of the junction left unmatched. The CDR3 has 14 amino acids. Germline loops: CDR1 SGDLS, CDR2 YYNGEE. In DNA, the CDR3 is TGTGCCAGCAGCGTAGTAGCGGGTTACAATGAGCAGTTCTTC. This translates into CASSVVAGYNEQFF.

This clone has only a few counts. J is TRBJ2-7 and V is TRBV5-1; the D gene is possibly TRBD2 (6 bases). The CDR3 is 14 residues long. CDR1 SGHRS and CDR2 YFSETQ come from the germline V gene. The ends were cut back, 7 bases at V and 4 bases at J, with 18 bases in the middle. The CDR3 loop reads CASASGVSLYEQYF. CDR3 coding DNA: TGCGCCAGCGCGTCGGGAGTGTCCTTATACGAGCAGTACTTC.

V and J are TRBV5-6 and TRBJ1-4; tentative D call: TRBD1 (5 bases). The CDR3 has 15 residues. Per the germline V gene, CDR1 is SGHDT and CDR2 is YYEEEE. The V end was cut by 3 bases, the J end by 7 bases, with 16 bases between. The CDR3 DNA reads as TGTGCCAGCAGCTCCTCCTTGGGGGGGAGTGAAAAACTGTTTTTT. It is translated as CASSSSLGGSEKLFF.